The 19 T cell receptor beta chains in this list originate from one sample, sequenced in a study of T cell responses to AZD1222 COVID-19 vaccine. TCRdb's table, derived via immunoSEQ multiplex PCR, lists solely in-frame clones and lacks some. The table has 25,000 to 30,000 clones, approximately 78% seen once. This sample comprised peripheral blood, obtained on day 0 of AZD1222 vaccination. All receptors come from an adult in good health.

This clone was counted only a few times. This chain links TRBV15 with TRBJ2-3; 12 nucleotides align to TRBD2. J was trimmed by 4 bases and V by 0 bases; bases with no gene match: 5. This CDR3 comprises 17 residues. Germline V gene sequence: CDR1 LNHNV, CDR2 YYDKDF (reference sequence). This chain's CDR3 is CATSRDSLAGGADTQYF. The CDR3, as DNA: TGTGCCACCAGCAGAGATAGTCTAGCGGGAGGGGCAGATACGCAGTATTTT.

V usage is TRBV6-4 and J usage is TRBJ1-6; D may be TRBD1 (6 bases). Trimming left V 0 bases short and J 9 bases short, with 12 bases between. The CDR3 extends over 15 amino acids. Per germline, CDR1 MRHNA and CDR2 SNTAGT. The CDR3 DNA reads TGTGCCAGCAGTGACTCGACCCGGGGGCTTTCACCCCTCCACTTT. Translated, it gives CASSDSTRGLSPLHF.

The J gene is TRBJ2-1, the V gene TRBV19; maybe TRBD2 (6 bases). V lost 3 bases to trimming and J lost 6 bases, with 15 bases between them. The CDR3 extends over 15 amino acids. Germline V CDR1 and CDR2: LNHDA, SQIVND (reference sequence). CDR3 residues: CASSILGGSGNEQFF. In DNA form, the CDR3 reads TGTGCCAGTAGTATCCTCGGGGGTTCTGGCAATGAGCAGTTCTTC.

The CDR3 reads CASSQGQQNTGELFF. The CDR3 DNA reads as TGCGCCAGCAGCCAGGGACAGCAGAACACCGGGGAGCTGTTTTTT. This rearrangement joins TRBV4-3 to TRBJ2-2, with 7 bases aligning to TRBD1. Germline V gene data show CDR1 as LGHNA and CDR2 as YSLEER. Trimming removed 3 bases from V and 1 base from J; junction bases left unmatched: 2. The CDR3 covers 15 residues.

The chain joins TRBV6-4 to TRBJ2-1; TRBD2 matches at 8 bases. CDR3 length equals 14 residues. V trimming: 0 bases; J trimming: 8 bases; junction bases outside the gene matches: 3. Germline values: CDR1 MRHNA, CDR2 SNTAGT. CDR3 coding DNA: TGTGCCAGCAGTGACTCCGGGACTAGTTATGAGCAGTTCTTC. The encoded protein is CASSDSGTSYEQFF.

This clone was seen a handful of times. The chain links TRBV13 to TRBJ2-2, with 9 bases aligning to TRBD1. This CDR3 is 15 amino acids long. Germline assignment: CDR1 PRHDT and CDR2 FYEKMQ (reference sequence). V dropped 5 bases and J dropped 3; count of bases not matched to a gene: 4. In nucleotides, the CDR3 is TGTGCCAGCAGCCGGGACAGGGAGGACACCGGGGAGCTGTTTTTT. Its translation is CASSRDREDTGELFF.

J is TRBJ2-1 and V is TRBV4-1; TRBD2 might be the D (5 bases). Germline loops: CDR1 MGHRA, CDR2 YSYEKL. V lost 0 bases, J lost 2 bases, and 17 bases lay in between. This CDR3 region has 18 residues. The CDR3 bases are TGCGCCAGCAGCCAAGAATCAATCATAGCGACCCCCTACAATGAGCAGTTCTTC. Translating gives CASSQESIIATPYNEQFF.

CDR3 loop: CASSFRNQPQHF. CDR3 in DNA: TGTGCCAGCAGTTTCCGTAATCAGCCCCAGCATTTT. The V gene is TRBV12-3 or TRBV12-4, the J gene TRBJ1-5; D gene ambiguous. Trimming cost V 3 bases and J 4 bases, with 4 bases left between them. The CDR3 is 12 residues long.

The CDR3 sequence: CASSYWPNNEQFF. DNA of the CDR3: TGTGCCAGCAGTTACTGGCCCAACAATGAGCAGTTCTTC. V usage is TRBV6-2 or TRBV6-3 and J usage is TRBJ2-1, with D uncertain. CDR1 and CDR2 (germline): MNHEY, SVGEGT. This CDR3 is 13 amino acids long. The ends were cut back, 1 base at V and 5 bases at J, with 6 bases in the middle.

The chain carries TRBV5-1 and TRBJ2-2; D remains unclear. The CDR3 length is 14 residues. CDR1 is SGHRS, CDR2 YFSETQ, per germline. V shed 1 base and J shed 1 base, with 5 bases lying between them. The CDR3 spells CASSLNKNTGELFF. The CDR3 region has the DNA TGCGCCAGCAGCTTGAACAAGAACACCGGGGAGCTGTTTTTT.

CDR3 sequence: CASSQDWKATTQYF. Here the CDR3 DNA reads TGTGCCAGCAGCCAAGATTGGAAGGCGACGACGCAGTATTTT. V and J are TRBV3-1 (or the pseudogene TRBV3-2) and TRBJ2-3; D is ambiguous. V lost 0 bases, J lost 9 bases, and 13 bases lay in between. In germline, CDR1 is LGHDT, CDR2 YNNKEL (reference sequence). This CDR3 is built from 14 residues.

CDR3 bases: TGTGCCAGCAGTAAATCAGGGGGCGCGGGGCACACTGAAGCTTTCTTT. Translation gives CASSKSGGAGHTEAFF. The V and J genes are TRBV5-4 and TRBJ1-1; 8 nucleotides match TRBD1. J lost 3 bases, V lost 5 bases, and 12 bases had no gene match. Per germline, CDR1 SGHNT and CDR2 YYREEE (reference sequence). The CDR3 sequence is 16 residues long. Together with reference TRBV5-4 and TRBJ1-1, the CDR3 gives the full variable domain: ETGVTQSPTHLIKTRGQQVTLRCSSQSGHNTVSWYQQALGQGPQFIFQYYREEENGRGNFPPRFSGLQFPNYSSELNVNALELDDSALYLCASSKSGGAGHTEAFFGQGTRLTVV.

The gene calls are TRBV28 and TRBJ2-1; 11 bases line up with TRBD1. V lost 4 bases to trimming and J lost 2 bases; unmatched junction nucleotides: 7. The CDR3 runs 17 residues. The V gene's germline CDR1 is MDHEN and CDR2 SYDVKM. The CDR3 region is CASSSSGTGGTYNEQFF. The CDR3 DNA follows: TGTGCCAGCAGTTCGTCCGGGACAGGGGGAACCTACAATGAGCAGTTCTTC.

The rearrangement joins TRBV2 to TRBJ1-2; D is undetermined. The germline V gene has CDR1 SNHLY and CDR2 FYNNEI. CDR3 size: 15 residues. V dropped 4 bases and J dropped 2 bases, with 14 bases sitting between them. The CDR3 coding sequence is TGTGCCAGCAGTGCAAACACAGCTCGAAACTATGGCTACACCTTC. This translates into CASSANTARNYGYTF.

The gene calls are TRBV9 and TRBJ1-6; no clear D. The V and J ends lost 3 bases and 6 bases respectively, with 4 bases between them. Germline lookup yields CDR1 SGDLS and CDR2 YYNGEE. CDR3 length: 12 residues. CDR3 loop: CASSAVNSPLHF. CDR3 in DNA: TGTGCCAGCAGCGCAGTTAATTCACCCCTCCACTTT.

The table lists this clone with a count of one. The J gene is TRBJ2-5, the V gene TRBV18, with a tentative D call TRBD2 (5 bases). The CDR3 totals 14 residues. Germline V gene sequence: CDR1 KGHSH, CDR2 LQKENI. The germline V and J ends were trimmed by 3 bases and 0 bases, with 8 bases remaining between them. In DNA, the CDR3 is TGTGCCAGCTCACCCGCGGGTCACCAAGAGACCCAGTACTTC. It encodes CASSPAGHQETQYF.

This clone has just one count. The chain is built from TRBV27 and TRBJ2-1; 10 positions agree with TRBD1. Trimming took 10 bases from V and 7 from J; bases not matched to a gene: 10. The CDR3 extends over 14 amino acids. Germline CDR1 is MNHEY and CDR2 is SMNVEV (reference sequence). Written as DNA, the CDR3 is TGTGCCATTCCACCGGACAGGGGGAGGAATGAGCAGTTCTTC. It encodes CAIPPDRGRNEQFF.

J is TRBJ2-7 and V is TRBV10-3, with TRBD2 matching 8 bases. Unmatched junction bases numbered 11, after V lost 0 bases and J lost 4 bases. Germline-derived CDR1 and CDR2 are ENHRY and SYGVKD. The CDR3 has 17 residues. The CDR3 region is CAISESRGTSGAYEQYF. DNA for the CDR3: TGTGCCATCAGTGAGTCGCGAGGGACTAGTGGTGCGTACGAGCAGTACTTC.

The chain carries TRBV12-5 and TRBJ1-1; 9 nucleotides match TRBD1. The CDR3 length is 17 residues. Germline V CDR1 and CDR2: LGHNT, FRNRAP. Trimming cost V 0 bases and J 5 bases; bases outside gene matches: 10. CDR3 DNA: TGTGCTAGTGGTTTGGTTATTTCCCGGGACAGGGAGACTGAAGCTTTCTTT. Its translation: CASGLVISRDRETEAFF.